This T cell receptor (beta chain) was captured by sequencing in a study of blood T cell repertoires in COVID-19. The overall study: Donors in the United States, Italy and Spain gave samples during acute or convalescent COVID-19.

Germline CDR1 reads LNHDA; CDR2 reads SQIVND (reference sequence). The CDR3 is 17 residues long. The ends lost 6 bases at V and 8 bases at J; junction bases unmatched: 19. Profiling relied on immunoSEQ multiplex PCR, and the TCRdb table lists in-frame clones only, not all of them. This repertoire shows about 140,000 clones, around 83% found once; its top ten account for roughly 1.5%. Sequenced material: peripheral blood. The origin of this receptor is a human donor in a cohort sampled during active COVID-19. The chain has TRBV19 and TRBJ2-1; TRBD2 agrees at 7 bases. Here the CDR3 reads CASSQLGAGSGDYEQFF. In nucleotides, the CDR3 is TGTGCCAGTAGCCAATTGGGAGCGGGGAGTGGAGACTATGAGCAGTTCTTC. Supplemented by reference TRBV19 and TRBJ2-1, the full variable domain reads DGGITQSPKYLFRKEGQNVTLSCEQNLNHDAMYWYRQDPGQGLRLIYYSQIVNDFQKGDIAEGYSVSREKKESFPLTVTSAQKNPTAFYLCASSQLGAGSGDYEQFFGPGTRLTVL.